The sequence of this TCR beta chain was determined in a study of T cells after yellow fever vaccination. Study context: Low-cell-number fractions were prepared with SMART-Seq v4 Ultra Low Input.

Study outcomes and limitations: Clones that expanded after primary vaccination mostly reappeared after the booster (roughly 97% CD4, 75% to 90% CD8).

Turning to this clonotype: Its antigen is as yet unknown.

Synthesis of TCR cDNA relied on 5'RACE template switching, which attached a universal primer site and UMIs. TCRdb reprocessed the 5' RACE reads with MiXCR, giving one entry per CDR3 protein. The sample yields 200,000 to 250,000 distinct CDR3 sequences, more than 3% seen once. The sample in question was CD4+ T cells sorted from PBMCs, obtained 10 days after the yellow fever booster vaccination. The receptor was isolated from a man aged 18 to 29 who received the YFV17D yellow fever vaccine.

In DNA form, the CDR3 reads TGTGCCAGCACCGTGGGGGGGGGCTTGGCAGATACGCAGTATTTT. This translates into CASTVGGGLADTQYF. V and J are TRBV27 and TRBJ2-3, with D tentatively TRBD2 (7 bases). V was cut by 7 bases and J by 4 bases, with 18 bases left in between. Per the germline V gene, CDR1 is MNHEY and CDR2 is SMNVEV (reference sequence). This CDR3 is 15 amino acids long.